These T cell receptor beta chains were read from a single sample in a study of blood T cell repertoires in COVID-19. Some clones are missing from TCRdb's copy, which holds only in-frame ones; the method was immunoSEQ multiplex PCR. The sample holds approximately 210,000 clones, 80% to 85% seen once. The sequenced material came from peripheral blood. The receptor set was obtained from a man aged 30 to 45 with active or convalescent COVID-19. Each CDR3 is given with its conserved first and last residue. The D gene is left open where the match is weak. Rows give clone size only sometimes, using once, few, many, or a class for an expanded clone.

D gene	J gene	clone size	V gene	CDR3 length	CDR3 DNA	CDR3 protein
-	TRBJ1-5	-	TRBV28	13	TGTGCCAGCAGTCGACAGTCCAACCAGCCCCAGCATTTT	CASSRQSNQPQHF
-	TRBJ2-2	-	TRBV27	10	TGTGCCAGCAGTCCAGGGGAGCTGTTTTTT	CASSPGELFF
TRBD2	TRBJ2-1	-	TRBV9	17	TGTGCCAGCAGCGCGGGGGACTACCTCGGGATAGCCAATGAGCAGTTCTTC	CASSAGDYLGIANEQFF
TRBD2	TRBJ2-2	-	TRBV28	17	TGTGCCAGCAGTTTCAGCGGGAGGGGGGAGGACACCGGGGAGCTGTTTTTT	CASSFSGRGEDTGELFF
-	TRBJ2-7	-	TRBV2	12	TGTGCCAGCAGCTACAGCTCCTACGAGCAGTACTTC	CASSYSSYEQYF
TRBD2	TRBJ2-2	-	TRBV28	16	TGTGCCAGCAGTTCCCCCTACGGGAGGCGGCCCGGGGAGCTGTTTTTT	CASSSPYGRRPGELFF
-	TRBJ1-5	-	TRBV4-1	14	TGCGCCAGCAGCCACTTTAGTCGCAATCAGCCCCAGCATTTT	CASSHFSRNQPQHF
-	TRBJ2-3	-	TRBV10-3	12	TGTGCCATCAGTACTAGCACAGATACGCAGTATTTT	CAISTSTDTQYF
TRBD1	TRBJ1-1	few	TRBV5-1	14	TGCGCCAGCAGAAAATGGACAGGGGACACTGAAGCTTTCTTT	CASRKWTGDTEAFF
TRBD2	TRBJ2-7	-	TRBV19	16	TGTGCCAGTAGCTCAATAGCGGGAGGGCCCCAGAACGAGCAGTACTTC	CASSSIAGGPQNEQYF
-	TRBJ2-7	-	TRBV10-2	15	TGCGCCAGCTTGGGGGGGGCTAGAGGAACCTACGAGCAGTACTTC	CASLGGARGTYEQYF
TRBD1	TRBJ1-6	-	TRBV6-2/TRBV6-3	15	TGTGCCAGCAGTCCCTGGGACAGTGCGAATTCACCCCTCCACTTT	CASSPWDSANSPLHF
TRBD2	TRBJ2-5	-	TRBV9	13	TGTGCCAGCAGCGCTGCGGGGACTAGCGGCTTCCACTTC	CASSAAGTSGFHF
TRBD1	TRBJ2-7	-	TRBV5-1	14	TGCGCCAGCGGTATACAGGGGCGTTCCTACGAGCAGTACTTC	CASGIQGRSYEQYF
-	TRBJ1-5	-	TRBV1	15	TGCACCAGCAGCCCTCACAGGCAGTTACGTCGGCCCCAGCATTTT	CTSSPHRQLRRPQHF
TRBD2	TRBJ2-7	-	TRBV11-3	13	TGTGCCAGCAGCGTCGGGACTAGCGGGAGTTTGAACTTC	CASSVGTSGSLNF
TRBD2	TRBJ2-7	-	TRBV7-2	15	TGTGCCAGCACCCCCGGGACTAGCGGGTCCTACGAGCAGTACTTC	CASTPGTSGSYEQYF
TRBD1	TRBJ2-7	-	TRBV6-2/TRBV6-3	14	TGTGCCAGCAGTAAGGACAGGGGGCAGTACGAGCAGTACTTC	CASSKDRGQYEQYF
TRBD1	TRBJ2-4	-	TRBV11-3	15	TGTGCCAGCAGCTCGAACCGGGACAGAAAAAACATTCAGTACTTC	CASSSNRDRKNIQYF
TRBD2	TRBJ2-3	-	TRBV5-8	15	TGTGCCAGCAGCCTGGGACTAGCCGGAGCAGATACGCAGTATTTT	CASSLGLAGADTQYF
-	TRBJ1-3	few	TRBV30	12	TGTGCCTGGAGAGGGGCTGGAAACACCATATATTTT	CAWRGAGNTIYF
TRBD1	TRBJ2-1	-	TRBV30	14	TGTGCCTGGAGGGACAGGGTGTCCTACAATGAGCAGTTCTTC	CAWRDRVSYNEQFF
-	TRBJ2-7	-	TRBV3-1/TRBV3-2	14	TGTGCCAGCAGCCCCGTCCACAACTCCTACGAGCAGTACTTC	CASSPVHNSYEQYF
-	TRBJ2-3	-	TRBV20-1	15	TGCAGTGCTAGTGCACACAGAGTTAGCACAGATACGCAGTATTTT	CSASAHRVSTDTQYF
-	TRBJ1-2	-	TRBV27	17	TGTGCCAGCAGTTTAAAGCCCCTTGGGACACCCGACTATGGCTACACCTTC	CASSLKPLGTPDYGYTF
-	TRBJ2-1	-	TRBV2	14	TGTGCCAGCATTCGTTCGAGGGATTACAATGAGCAGTTCTTC	CASIRSRDYNEQFF
TRBD2	TRBJ2-7	-	TRBV19	14	TGTGCCAGTAGTATTATGGCTAGCGGATACGAGCAGTACTTC	CASSIMASGYEQYF
TRBD1	TRBJ1-2	-	TRBV27	14	TGTGCCAGCAGTTTATGGACAGGGGGAGGGGGCTACACCTTC	CASSLWTGGGGYTF
TRBD1	TRBJ1-5	-	TRBV7-2	15	TGTGCCAGCAATCCGACAGGGTCATACAATCAGCCCCAGCATTTT	CASNPTGSYNQPQHF
-	TRBJ1-2	-	TRBV5-6	15	TGTGCCAGCAGCTTGAAACCGGGCAGGGACTATGGCTACACCTTC	CASSLKPGRDYGYTF
TRBD2	TRBJ2-1	once	TRBV5-1	15	TGCGCCAGCAGCCCTACTAGCGGGAGAGAATTTGAGCAGTTCTTC	CASSPTSGREFEQFF
-	TRBJ1-2	-	TRBV14	13	TGTGCCAGCAGCCATGCGGGGACCAATGGCTACACCTTC	CASSHAGTNGYTF
-	TRBJ1-6	-	TRBV19	15	TGTGCCAGTAGTAAGCCGGCGGGCTATAATTCACCCCTCCACTTT	CASSKPAGYNSPLHF
-	TRBJ2-7	once	TRBV5-1	17	TGCGCCAGCAGCTTGTATGGGGGGAAGACGGGGATATACGAGCAGTACTTC	CASSLYGGKTGIYEQYF
-	TRBJ2-1	-	TRBV30	14	TGTGCCTGGAGTGTACGACCAGGGGACAATGAGCAGTTCTTC	CAWSVRPGDNEQFF
TRBD2	TRBJ2-1	-	TRBV15	16	TGTGCCACCAGCAGACTTAGCGGGGGCTCCTACAATGAGCAGTTCTTC	CATSRLSGGSYNEQFF
TRBD2	TRBJ2-1	once	TRBV6-5	13	TGTGCCAGCAGTTACCGGGGGGGGAATGAGCAGTTCTTC	CASSYRGGNEQFF
-	TRBJ1-6	-	TRBV3-1/TRBV3-2	15	TGTGCCAGCAGCCAATGGGGGGAGCATAATTCACCCCTCCACTTT	CASSQWGEHNSPLHF
-	TRBJ2-7	-	TRBV5-4	13	TGTGCCAGCAGCTCACAGGGTTCCGACGAGCAGTACTTC	CASSSQGSDEQYF
TRBD2	TRBJ2-1	few	TRBV19	16	TGTGCCACCGCGGCATGGCGGGGGGAGCTTTACAATGAGCAGTTCTTC	CATAAWRGELYNEQFF
TRBD2	TRBJ2-5	-	TRBV9	18	TGTGCCAGCAGCGACGGGACTAGCGGGGGCGGGTACCAAGAGACCCAGTACTTC	CASSDGTSGGGYQETQYF
TRBD1	TRBJ1-3	-	TRBV28	15	TGTGCCAGCAGTCCCCCCCCAGGGGGTGGAAACACCATATATTTT	CASSPPPGGGNTIYF
-	TRBJ2-7	-	TRBV9	16	TGTGCCAGCAGCGCCTCCCAGACAGCTCAAGACTACGAGCAGTACTTC	CASSASQTAQDYEQYF
-	TRBJ2-7	-	TRBV5-1	12	TGCGCCAGCAGCCGGACACTCGACGAGCAGTACTTC	CASSRTLDEQYF
TRBD2	TRBJ2-1	-	TRBV5-1	14	TGCGCCAGCAGCGTTGGGGGGGTCTACAATGAGCAGTTCTTC	CASSVGGVYNEQFF
-	TRBJ2-1	few	TRBV9	14	TGTGCCAGCAGCGCCGGGACGGCGACCCGCGGGGTGTTCTTC	CASSAGTATRGVFF
TRBD1	TRBJ1-4	few	TRBV10-1	14	TGCGCCAGCAACCAGACAGGGCCGAATGAAAAACTGTTTTTT	CASNQTGPNEKLFF
-	TRBJ1-2	once	TRBV6-6	15	TGTGCCAGCAGTTACTCGATACTCCAACTATATGGCTACACCTTC	CASSYSILQLYGYTF
-	TRBJ1-5	-	TRBV28	15	TGTGCCAGCAGTTTAGGGCCGGGGTCGGGTCAGCCCCAGCATTTT	CASSLGPGSGQPQHF
-	TRBJ1-6	-	TRBV30	13	TGTGCCTGGGGACAGAACTATAATTCACCCCTCCACTTT	CAWGQNYNSPLHF
-	TRBJ1-1	few	TRBV12-3/TRBV12-4	11	TGTGCCAGCAGATCTTTTTTAGAAGCTTTCTTT	CASRSFLEAFF
-	TRBJ2-5	-	TRBV18	14	TGTGCCAGCTCACCAGTCGGGAGACAAGAGACCCAGTACTTC	CASSPVGRQETQYF
-	TRBJ1-6	-	TRBV9	14	TGTGCCAGCAGCGTAGACGGGGGTAATTCACCCCTCCACTTT	CASSVDGGNSPLHF
TRBD1	TRBJ2-1	-	TRBV18	16	TGTGCCAGCTCACCACCACTTGGACAGGGATACAATGAGCAGTTCTTC	CASSPPLGQGYNEQFF
TRBD2	TRBJ2-5	-	TRBV4-2	17	TGTGCCAGCAGCCAAGATAGGGAGCGGGGGGCCCAGGAGACCCAGTACTTC	CASSQDRERGAQETQYF